Presented here are 29 T cell receptor beta chains from one specimen sequenced in a study of CD8+CD57+ T cells in acquired aplastic anemia. TCR beta VDJ and CDR3 profiling used genomic DNA as template. TCRdb called the reads again in MiXCR, with one record for every CDR3 protein. The data contain about 470,000 distinct CDR3 sequences, approximately 32% of them singletons. CD8+CD57+ cell expansion, shown by flow cytometry, had occurred in the patients selected for sequencing. Sequencing input: sorted CD4+, CD8+, or CD8+CD57+ T cells (not recorded which) from PBMCs. Source of these receptors: a human donor with aplastic anemia.

The J gene is TRBJ1-2, the V gene TRBV19, with 7 bases fitting TRBD1. Germline lookup yields CDR1 LNHDA and CDR2 SQIVND (reference sequence). V shed 8 bases, J shed 8 bases, and the junction held 11 bases outside the gene matches. The CDR3 is 13 residues long. The CDR3 DNA follows: TGTGCCAGTCGGGCGACAGGGTTTGAAGGCTACACCTTC. Translated: CASRATGFEGYTF.

This clonotype was found many times. The chain links TRBV10-1 to TRBJ1-3; D remains unclear. In germline, CDR1 is WNHNN, CDR2 SYGVQD (reference sequence). The V gene lost 2 bases and the J gene lost 6 bases, with 5 bases spanning the gap. The CDR3 has 12 amino acids. The CDR3 here is CASSENANTIYF. The CDR3 region has the DNA TGCGCCAGCAGTGAGAACGCAAACACCATATATTTT.

This clonotype was counted at least ten times. The chain employs TRBV25-1 and TRBJ1-6; 9 bases line up with TRBD1. Per the germline V gene, CDR1 is MGHDK and CDR2 is SYGVNS. The CDR3 extends over 14 amino acids. V dropped 3 bases and J dropped 10; count of bases not matched to a gene: 4. CDR3 sequence reads: CASSEGTGRSPLHF. The DNA of the CDR3 is TGTGCCAGCAGTGAGGGGACAGGGCGATCACCCCTCCACTTT.

The table lists this clonotype with a few counts. V is TRBV11-1 and J is TRBJ1-6, with 7 bases that match TRBD1. Per germline, CDR1 SGHAT and CDR2 FQDESV (reference sequence). The CDR3 covers 16 residues. V was pared by 5 bases and J by 5 bases, with 9 bases of the junction left unmatched. The CDR3 bases are TGTGCCAGCAGCGCCCGACAGGGTAACAATAATTCACCCCTCCACTTT. It is translated as CASSARQGNNNSPLHF.

The chain links TRBV15 to TRBJ2-7; 11 positions match TRBD2. The CDR3 runs 19 residues. Germline V gene sequence: CDR1 LNHNV, CDR2 YYDKDF (reference sequence). Trimming took 0 bases from V and 0 from J; bases not matched to a gene: 10. The CDR3: CATSRDPNTGTSGSYEQYF. Here the CDR3 DNA reads TGTGCCACCAGCAGAGATCCAAATACTGGGACTAGCGGCTCCTACGAGCAGTACTTC.

This chain joins TRBV11-2 and TRBJ1-3; no clear D. Germline-derived CDR1 and CDR2 are SGHAT and FQNNGV. There are 17 residues in the CDR3. V shed 8 bases and J shed 0 bases, with 20 bases lying between them. The CDR3 coding sequence is TGTGCCAGCTCACCAAAGGGAAGTGATCCCTCTGGAAACACCATATATTTT. Amino acid sequence: CASSPKGSDPSGNTIYF.

On this clonotype itself: This may come from a read error, since a much larger clone is one base off. V usage is TRBV11-2 and J usage is TRBJ1-3, with D uncertain. This CDR3 region has 16 residues. Trimming shortened V by 5 bases and J by 0 bases, and 14 bases separated the two germline ends. Germline CDR1 SGHAT, CDR2 FQNNGV. The CDR3 is CASSVDGPSSGNTIYF. The DNA for the CDR3 is TGTGCCAGCAGCGTGGACGGACCTAGCTCTGGAAACACCATATATTTT.

This clonotype was detected ten times or more. The rearrangement links TRBV12-3 or TRBV12-4 to TRBJ1-2; D unresolved. This CDR3 spans 12 amino acids. V was trimmed by 5 bases and J by 7 bases, leaving 11 bases between them. CDR3 coding DNA: TGTGCCAGCAGTCGCGACCTGGGTGGCTACACCTTC. Amino acids: CASSRDLGGYTF.

The rearrangement uses TRBV15 and TRBJ1-6; 7 nucleotides match TRBD1. Per the germline V gene, CDR1 is LNHNV and CDR2 is YYDKDF (reference sequence). The CDR3 runs to 17 residues. Trimming cost V 0 bases and J 9 bases; bases outside gene matches: 11. The CDR3, as DNA: TGTGCCACCAGCAGAGATCCTATAGACAGGGCGAGTTCACCCCTCCACTTT. Its translation is CATSRDPIDRASSPLHF. The variable domain in full, with the rest retrieved from reference TRBV15 and TRBJ1-6, is DAMVIQNPRYQVTQFGKPVTLSCSQTLNHNVMYWYQQKSSQAPKLLFHYYDKDFNNEADTPDNFQSRRPNTSFCFLDIRSPGLGDTAMYLCATSRDPIDRASSPLHFGNGTRLTVT.

The chain combines TRBV5-8 with TRBJ1-5; D ambiguous. Germline V gives CDR1 SGHTS, CDR2 YDEGEE. Trimming pared 1 base from V and 2 bases from J, leaving 10 bases between. The length of the CDR3 is 15 residues. The CDR3: CASSLLSHGNQPQHF. CDR3 bases: TGTGCCAGCAGCTTGTTGTCACATGGCAATCAGCCCCAGCATTTT.

This clonotype was counted many times. The J gene is TRBJ2-1, the V gene TRBV19; 11 nucleotides align to TRBD1. Germline assignment: CDR1 LNHDA and CDR2 SQIVND (reference sequence). This CDR3 contains 15 residues. V shed 3 bases, J shed 2 bases, and the junction held 0 bases outside the gene matches. The CDR3 nucleotides are TGTGCCAGTAGTATGGGACAGGGGGCCTACAATGAGCAGTTCTTC. Protein product: CASSMGQGAYNEQFF.

This clonotype was observed once. The V call is TRBV7-3, the J call TRBJ2-2, with 7 bases that match TRBD1. There are 16 residues in the CDR3. CDR1 is SGHTA, CDR2 FQGTGA, per germline. The V segment lost 5 bases and the J segment 6 bases; nucleotides outside the gene matches: 12. The CDR3 spells CASSPFGTESPGELFF. CDR3 nucleotides: TGTGCCAGCAGCCCTTTTGGGACAGAAAGTCCCGGGGAGCTGTTTTTT.

With regard to this clonotype: Relative to the germline gene, one junction end is altered; a read error may explain this. The genes are TRBV10-3 and TRBJ1-1, with D possibly TRBD1 on 6 matching bases. The CDR3 length is 14 residues. The germline CDR1 and CDR2 sequences are ENHRY and SYGVKD. CDR3 in amino acids: CASSEWGANTEAFF. The CDR3 DNA is TGTGCCAGCAGTGAGTGGGGGGCCAACACTGAAGCTTTCTTT.

The chain uses TRBV18 and TRBJ2-7; D remains ambiguous. V was shortened by 3 bases and J by 4 bases, with 16 bases between the two germline ends. CDR3 size: 15 residues. CDR1 and CDR2 (germline): KGHSH, LQKENI. CDR3 nucleotide sequence: TGTGCCAGCTCACCCTCGTACGGTAGATGGTACGAGCAGTACTTC. It is translated as CASSPSYGRWYEQYF.

The V and J genes are TRBV12-3 or TRBV12-4 and TRBJ2-1; 14 nucleotides line up with TRBD2. The trim removed 7 bases at V and 9 bases at J, leaving 8 bases unmatched. CDR3 size: 15 residues. The CDR3 sequence: CASTLGTSGGAEQFF. The CDR3, as DNA: TGTGCCAGCACCTTAGGGACTAGCGGGGGAGCTGAGCAGTTCTTC.

This clonotype was counted at least ten times. In DNA, the CDR3 is TGTGCCAGCAAACAGGGCTACGAGCAGTACTTC. Encoded protein: CASKQGYEQYF. This sequence joins TRBV2 and TRBJ2-7; D possibly corresponds to TRBD1 (6 bases). In germline, CDR1 is SNHLY, CDR2 FYNNEI. This CDR3 contains 11 residues. Trimming took 7 bases from V and 3 from J, leaving 7 bases between them.

A few counts support this clonotype. CDR3 loop: CASSLDFVTRAGEQYF. As DNA, the CDR3 is TGTGCCAGCAGCTTAGATTTCGTGACAAGGGCGGGCGAGCAGTACTTC. V gene TRBV11-1 combines with J gene TRBJ2-7; D may be TRBD2 (5 bases). Trimming removed 1 base from V and 6 bases from J, with 19 bases in between. The germline CDR1 and CDR2 sequences are SGHAT and FQDESV (reference sequence). The CDR3 runs to 16 residues.

A remark on this clonotype: A much larger clone is a single base away; this may be a read error. The V and J genes are TRBV7-3 and TRBJ2-5, with D maybe TRBD1 (5 bases). The CDR3 covers 16 residues. V was pared by 4 bases and J by 5 bases, with 20 bases between. The germline V gene encodes CDR1 SGHTA and CDR2 FQGTGA. CDR3 nucleotides: TGTGCCAGCAGCTGGACATCGGGCAGGGTTCAGGAGACCCAGTACTTC. It translates to CASSWTSGRVQETQYF.

This clonotype came up a few times. The V call is TRBV5-1, the J call TRBJ2-1, with D unclear. Between the trimmed V and J ends, which lost 4 bases and 5 bases, there was a span of 10 bases. The V gene's germline CDR1 is SGHRS and CDR2 YFSETQ. The CDR3 length is 13 residues. This CDR3 reads CASSPTQHNEQFF. The CDR3 DNA follows: TGCGCCAGCAGCCCTACACAGCACAATGAGCAGTTCTTC.

As to this clonotype: The CDR3 carries no conserved terminal phenylalanine or tryptophan, so it likely arises from a read error. The genes are TRBV20-1 and TRBJ2-7; D remains ambiguous. The V gene lost 0 bases and the J gene lost 4 bases, with 16 bases spanning the gap. CDR1 is DFQATT and CDR2 is SNEGSKA in the germline V gene (reference sequence). The CDR3 has 15 residues. The CDR3 protein is CSAREGGRRNYEQYL. In DNA, the CDR3 is TGCAGTGCTAGAGAGGGTGGGCGGAGAAATTACGAGCAGTACCTC.

This clonotype was seen more than once but under ten times. The rearrangement uses TRBV4-1 and TRBJ2-7; weak D call: TRBD2 (6 bases). The V gene lost 3 bases and the J gene lost 7 bases, with 22 bases spanning the gap. The germline V gene has CDR1 MGHRA and CDR2 YSYEKL. The CDR3 totals 16 residues. The CDR3 nucleotides are TGCGCCAGCAGCCAGCAAAGCCGGGAGCCGTATGCGGAGCAGTACTTC. It encodes CASSQQSREPYAEQYF.

The table lists this clonotype with a few counts. This may be a read error: a much more frequent sequence differs by one nucleotide. This chain joins TRBV2 and TRBJ2-7; 7 nucleotides align to TRBD1. The germline gives CDR1 SNHLY, CDR2 FYNNEI. This CDR3 contains 15 residues. DNA for the CDR3: TGTACCAGCAGTGCAGGGACAGATGTCACCTACGAGCAGTACTTC. As protein: CTSSAGTDVTYEQYF.

The rearrangement links TRBV11-2 to TRBJ2-7, with a tentative D call TRBD2 (5 bases). In germline, CDR1 is SGHAT, CDR2 FQNNGV. V lost 5 bases, J lost 0 bases, and 11 bases lay in between. CDR3 length: 14 residues. The CDR3 protein is CASSVGESSYEQYF. The CDR3 bases are TGTGCCAGCAGCGTTGGGGAGAGCTCCTACGAGCAGTACTTC.

This clonotype was seen a handful of times. V is TRBV27 and J is TRBJ1-6, with 9 positions matching TRBD1. CDR3 length: 16 residues. Germline V CDR1 and CDR2: MNHEY, SMNVEV (reference sequence). V gave up 6 bases and J gave up 7 bases; unmatched junction bases: 10. CDR3 DNA sequence: TGTGCCAGCAGGCAAACCCTTGGGACAGGGAATTCACCCCTCCACTTT. It specifies CASRQTLGTGNSPLHF.

Written as DNA, the CDR3 is TGCAGTGCTAGATTAGTGGAGGGAGGCGAGCAGTTCTTC. It codes for CSARLVEGGEQFF. The J gene is TRBJ2-1, the V gene TRBV20-1; D perhaps matches TRBD2 (6 bases). With 2 bases removed from V and 10 bases from J, the gap between germline ends came to 15 bases. Germline CDR1 is DFQATT and CDR2 is SNEGSKA (reference sequence). The length of the CDR3 is 13 residues.

A remark on this clonotype: Given a much more abundant clone one base away, this may be a read error. The rearrangement uses TRBV7-2 and TRBJ1-1, with D possibly matching TRBD1 (6 bases). Germline CDR1 and CDR2: SGHTA and FQGNSA. The CDR3 has 15 residues. The CDR3 here is CAGSLDSSMNTEAFF. The CDR3 DNA is TGTGCCGGCAGCTTGGACAGCAGTATGAACACTGAAGCTTTCTTT.

This clonotype has at least ten counts. The chain employs TRBV24-1 and TRBJ2-6; D not certain. The CDR3 is 17 amino acids. CDR1 and CDR2 from the germline V gene are KGHDR and SFDVKD. V was pared by 2 bases and J by 0 bases, with 10 bases between. CDR3 amino acids: CATSDSTPISGANVLTF. The CDR3 coding sequence is TGTGCCACCAGTGATTCCACCCCGATCTCTGGGGCCAACGTCCTGACTTTC.

The genes are TRBV5-1 and TRBJ2-7; 8 bases line up with TRBD1. CDR1 and CDR2 from the germline V gene are SGHRS and YFSETQ. V was clipped by 3 bases and J by 4 bases; unmatched bases: 3. This CDR3 region has 13 residues. Here the CDR3 reads CASSSDRVYEQYF. Here the CDR3 DNA reads TGCGCCAGCAGCTCGGACAGGGTTTACGAGCAGTACTTC.

About this clonotype itself: A much larger clone differs from this one at a single base, so this may be a read error. The chain carries TRBV20-1 and TRBJ1-3; maybe TRBD1 (6 bases). The CDR3 has 13 amino acids. Germline CDR1 and CDR2: DFQATT and SNEGSKA (reference sequence). CDR3 residues: CSARQASGNTTYF. CDR3 sequence (DNA): TGCAGTGCAAGACAGGCATCTGGAAACACCACATATTTT.